This T cell receptor beta chain was sequenced for a study of cytomegalovirus exposure and HLA in healthy donors. Study overall: A subsequent analysis reported that the roughly 120 validation repertoires were produced on the same platform that had also been used for the roughly 700 first-cohort repertoires. Study results and limitations: Most TCR sequences showed up rarely, but some public TCRs showed up in many donors. One later analysis, an examination of the 90 to 150 validation repertoires, found that first-cohort TCR clusters tended to co-occur in them. It was about 150 TCR beta chains that were listed as cytomegalovirus-associated.

CDR1 is SNHLY, CDR2 FYNNEI, per germline. The CDR3 consists of 14 residues. V shed 6 bases and J shed 5 bases, with 16 bases lying between them. Of note for this clone: Its matching antigen is unknown.

Libraries were prepared by immunoSEQ multiplex PCR; TCRdb keeps only in-frame clonotypes and omits some of them. The sample shows roughly 130,000 clones, 90% of them seen only once. The sequenced material came from PBMCs. The receptor comes from a woman in her 30s in good health and CMV-seropositive. The chain carries TRBV2 and TRBJ1-1; perhaps TRBD1 as D (5 bases). CDR3 region: CASSPREGGTEAFF. In DNA form, the CDR3 reads TGTGCCAGCAGCCCCAGGGAGGGTGGGACTGAAGCTTTCTTT.